This T cell receptor beta chain comes out of a study of T-cell reconstitution after alpha-beta-depleted transplantation in children. The CDR3 has 15 residues. Germline CDR1 SGHVS, CDR2 FQNEAQ. V shed 3 bases and J shed 2 bases, with 11 bases lying between them. TCRbeta library construction was performed incorporating unique molecular identifiers. TCRdb analysed the PCR reads with MiXCR anew, one entry per CDR3 protein. The sample includes tens of thousands of distinct CDR3 sequences, about 7% of them seen just once. This clonotype was picked up many times. The source was PBMCs from the stem cell graft donor, collected from the stem cell graft. The clonotype comes from a human donor who donated a stem cell graft to a child with acute lymphoblastic leukemia. The chain links TRBV7-8 to TRBJ1-5, with D hard to call. The CDR3 DNA sequence: TGTGCCAGCAGCTTTGCCACCCGGGGCAATCAGCCCCAGCATTTT. Protein product: CASSFATRGNQPQHF.